This TCR beta chain came from a study of blood T cell repertoires in COVID-19. Study-wide background: Collection of acute and convalescent COVID-19 samples took place in the United States, Italy and Spain. PBMCs, B-cell-depleted T cells, or T cells provided the cDNA or gDNA that made up the material.

Trimming removed 6 bases from V and 4 bases from J, with 18 bases in between. The CDR3 is 15 amino acids. Germline-derived CDR1 and CDR2 are SNHLY and FYNNEI. The authors' processing: Estimation of nucleated cell counts was performed using reference gene primer amplification. Repertoires were generated with immunoSEQ multiplex PCR, while TCRdb's copy carries only in-frame clones and drops some. The V and J calls and clone size were taken over from that table, and D and trimming were inferred from the DNA. The sample shows approximately 180,000 clones, approximately 82% of them seen only once. Donors were grouped by their self-reported clinical history.

This rearrangement joins TRBV2 to TRBJ1-2; possibly TRBD1 for D (6 bases). The TCR originated in a woman aged 45-65 years who had recovered from COVID-19. Sequencing was carried out using PBMCs or T cells enriched from blood (not recorded which). The CDR3 sequence: CASRPNQGTSYGYTF. In nucleotides, the CDR3 is TGTGCCAGCAGACCAAATCAGGGGACGAGCTATGGCTACACCTTC.